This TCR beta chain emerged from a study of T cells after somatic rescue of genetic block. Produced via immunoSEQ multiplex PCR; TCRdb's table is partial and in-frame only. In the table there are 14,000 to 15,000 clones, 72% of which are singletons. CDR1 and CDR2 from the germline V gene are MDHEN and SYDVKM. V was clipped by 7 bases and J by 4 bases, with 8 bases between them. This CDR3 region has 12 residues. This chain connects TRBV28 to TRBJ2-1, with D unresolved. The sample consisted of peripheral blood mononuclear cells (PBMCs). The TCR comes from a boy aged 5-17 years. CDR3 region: CASTRRYNEQFF. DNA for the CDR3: TGTGCCAGCACCCGCCGTTACAATGAGCAGTTCTTC.